This T cell receptor beta chain derives from a study of human CD8 memory T cell subsets. Regarding the study as a whole: In contrast to effector memory cells, stem-like memory and precursor exhausted T cells had similarly high diversity. Chao1 estimates suggested higher diversity in stem-like memory T cells than in precursor exhausted T cells.

A note on this clonotype: Antigen: not known.

The CDR3 totals 15 residues. UMI-labeled 5' RACE was used, and it produced the TCR beta libraries. TCRdb reprocessed the 5' RACE reads and reports one entry per CDR3 protein, with no DNA. This sample's table has about 10,000 distinct CDR3 sequences. Sequencing was carried out using CD8+ stem-like memory T cells (TSCM and TCM) sorted from PBMCs. Subset reported: stem-like memory CD8 T cells (TSTEM), CCR7+ PD-1- TIGIT-. The clonotype comes from a human donor in good health. The V and J genes are TRBV12-3 or TRBV12-4 and TRBJ2-2; the TCRdb D gene call, TRBD1, has no DNA to confirm it. CDR3 protein: CASTDRGLNTGELFF.